These 11 T cell receptor beta chains were sequenced from one sample in a study of monozygotic twins with inflammatory bowel disease. TCRdb reanalyzed the 5' RACE reads, giving one entry per CDR3 protein sequence and no DNA. The repertoire table contains 400,000 to 500,000 distinct CDR3 sequences. Sequencing was performed on blood. The source is a human donor with ulcerative colitis or Crohn's disease, or a healthy co-twin of an affected twin (not recorded which).

The chain carries TRBV10-3 and TRBJ2-3. The CDR3 sequence is 11 residues long. Germline values: CDR1 ENHRY, CDR2 SYGVKD. Here the CDR3 reads CAISEVDTQYF.

The chain employs TRBV15 and TRBJ2-2; TCRdb selects TRBD2, and the lack of DNA leaves this call unchecked. In germline, CDR1 is LNHNV, CDR2 YYDKDF (reference sequence). The CDR3 length is 17 residues. The CDR3 is CATSPLILAGGNGELFF.

The chain couples TRBV12-3 or TRBV12-4 to TRBJ1-5; checking the TCRdb D call of TRBD1 is not possible without DNA. This CDR3 has 13 amino acids. CDR3 region: CASSPTADRPQHF.

This chain connects TRBV7-7 to TRBJ2-2. The germline V gene encodes CDR1 SSHAT and CDR2 FNYEAQ (reference sequence). The CDR3 is 14 residues long. The CDR3 sequence: CASSGYPNTGELFF.

This chain uses TRBV5-1 with TRBJ1-1; TCRdb returns TRBD1, unconfirmable since there is no DNA. This CDR3 is built from 15 residues. Germline CDR1 SGHRS, CDR2 YFSETQ. The CDR3 loop reads CASSLFGGRRTEAFF. Looking up the rest from reference TRBV5-1 and TRBJ1-1 gives the full variable domain: KAGVTQTPRYLIKTRGQQVTLSCSPISGHRSVSWYQQTPGQGLQFLFEYFSETQRNKGNFPGRFSGRQFSNSRSEMNVSTLELGDSALYLCASSLFGGRRTEAFFGQGTRLTVV.

This chain uses TRBV6-5 with TRBJ1-1. CDR3 length: 16 amino acids. Germline CDR1 is MNHEY and CDR2 is SVGAGI. The CDR3 loop is CASSYSTALMNTEAFF.

J is TRBJ2-3 and V is TRBV9. The CDR3 is 13 residues long. Per the germline V gene, CDR1 is SGDLS and CDR2 is YYNGEE. The CDR3 here is CASSHIQTDTQYF.

This chain links TRBV9 with TRBJ2-3; TCRdb names TRBD1, which stays unverified in the absence of DNA. The CDR3 runs to 16 residues. Germline V gene lookup returns CDR1 SGDLS and CDR2 YYNGEE. The CDR3 here is CASSVEPGARPDTQYF.

The chain carries TRBV27 and TRBJ2-6. This CDR3 comprises 15 residues. The germline V gene has CDR1 MNHEY and CDR2 SMNVEV (reference sequence). CDR3 region: CASTTPGSGANVLTF.

The gene calls are TRBV7-6 and TRBJ2-1; without DNA, the TCRdb call of TRBD2 cannot be checked. The CDR3 consists of 13 residues. The germline gives CDR1 SGHVS, CDR2 FNYEAQ. The CDR3 loop is CASSPGLRDEQFF. The whole variable domain, remainder taken from reference TRBV7-6 and TRBJ2-1, is GAGVSQSPRYKVTKRGQDVALRCDPISGHVSLYWYRQALGQGPEFLTYFNYEAQQDKSGLPNDRFSAERPEGSISTLTIQRTEQRDSAMYRCASSPGLRDEQFFGPGTRLTVL.

The gene calls are TRBV6-1 and TRBJ2-7; the TRBD1 assignment by TCRdb is unverifiable without DNA. The germline CDR1 and CDR2 sequences are MNHNS and SASEGT. The CDR3 is made up of 15 amino acids. The CDR3 spells CATQDRYSRSYEQYF.